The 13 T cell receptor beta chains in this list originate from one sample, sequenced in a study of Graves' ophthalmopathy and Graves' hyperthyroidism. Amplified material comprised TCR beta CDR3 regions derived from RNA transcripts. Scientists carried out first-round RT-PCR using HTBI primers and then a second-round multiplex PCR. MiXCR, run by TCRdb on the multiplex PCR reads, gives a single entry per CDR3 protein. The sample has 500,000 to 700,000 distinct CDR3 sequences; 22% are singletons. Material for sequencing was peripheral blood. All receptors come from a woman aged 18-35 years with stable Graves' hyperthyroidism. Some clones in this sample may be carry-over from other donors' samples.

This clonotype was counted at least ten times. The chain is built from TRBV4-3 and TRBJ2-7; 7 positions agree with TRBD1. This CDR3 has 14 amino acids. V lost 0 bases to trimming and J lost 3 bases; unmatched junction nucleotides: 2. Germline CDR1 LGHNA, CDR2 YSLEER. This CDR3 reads CASSQDRGNYEQYF. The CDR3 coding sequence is TGCGCCAGCAGCCAAGACAGGGGGAACTACGAGCAGTACTTC.

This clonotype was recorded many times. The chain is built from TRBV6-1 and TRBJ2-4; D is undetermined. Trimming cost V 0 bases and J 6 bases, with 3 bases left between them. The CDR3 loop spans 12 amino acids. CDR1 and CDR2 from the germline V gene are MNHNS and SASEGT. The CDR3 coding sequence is TGTGCCAGCAGTGAAGCTGGAAACATTCAGTACTTC. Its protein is CASSEAGNIQYF.

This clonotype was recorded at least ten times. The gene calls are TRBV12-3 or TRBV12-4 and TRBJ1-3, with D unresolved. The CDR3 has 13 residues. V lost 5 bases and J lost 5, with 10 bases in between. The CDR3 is CASSTPVRNTIYF. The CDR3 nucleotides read TGTGCCAGCAGTACCCCTGTGCGAAACACCATATATTTT.

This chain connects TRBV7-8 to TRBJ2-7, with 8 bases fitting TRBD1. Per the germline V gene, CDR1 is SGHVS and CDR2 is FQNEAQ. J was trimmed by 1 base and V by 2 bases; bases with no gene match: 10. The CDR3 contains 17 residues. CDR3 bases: TGTGCCAGCAGCTTACAGGACAGGGTATACAGTTCCTACGAGCAGTACTTC. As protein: CASSLQDRVYSSYEQYF.

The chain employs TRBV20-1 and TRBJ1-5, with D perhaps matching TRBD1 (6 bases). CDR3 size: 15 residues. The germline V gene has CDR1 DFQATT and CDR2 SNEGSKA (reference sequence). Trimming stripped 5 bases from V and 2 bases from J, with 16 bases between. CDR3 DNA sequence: TGCAGTGCTTGGGACACACCAAGGGGCAATCAGCCCCAGCATTTT. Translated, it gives CSAWDTPRGNQPQHF.

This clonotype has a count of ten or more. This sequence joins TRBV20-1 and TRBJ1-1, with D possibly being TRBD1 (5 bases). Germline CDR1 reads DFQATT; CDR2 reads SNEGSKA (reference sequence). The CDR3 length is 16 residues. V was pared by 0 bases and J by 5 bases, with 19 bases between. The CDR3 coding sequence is TGCAGTGCTAGAGATAGGTTCGGGGGGATAGGGACTGAAGCTTTCTTT. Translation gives CSARDRFGGIGTEAFF.

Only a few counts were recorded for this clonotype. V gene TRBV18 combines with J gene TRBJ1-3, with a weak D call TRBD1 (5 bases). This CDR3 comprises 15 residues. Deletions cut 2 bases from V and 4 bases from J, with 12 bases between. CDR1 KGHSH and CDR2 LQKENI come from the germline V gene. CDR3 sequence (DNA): TGTGCCAGCTCACCAGATTTGGGGCCCGGAAACACCATATATTTT. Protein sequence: CASSPDLGPGNTIYF.

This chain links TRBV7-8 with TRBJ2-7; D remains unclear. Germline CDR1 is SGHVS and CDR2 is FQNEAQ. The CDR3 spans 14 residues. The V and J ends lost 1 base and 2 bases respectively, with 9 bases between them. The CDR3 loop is CASSLEADPYEQYF. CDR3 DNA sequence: TGTGCCAGCAGCTTAGAAGCAGACCCCTACGAGCAGTACTTC.

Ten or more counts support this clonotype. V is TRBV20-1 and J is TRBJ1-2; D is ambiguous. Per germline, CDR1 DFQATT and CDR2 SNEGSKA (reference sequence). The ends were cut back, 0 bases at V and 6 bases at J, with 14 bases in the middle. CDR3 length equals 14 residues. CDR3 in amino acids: CSAREGGKANGYTF. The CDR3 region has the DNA TGCAGTGCTAGAGAGGGAGGGAAGGCCAATGGCTACACCTTC.

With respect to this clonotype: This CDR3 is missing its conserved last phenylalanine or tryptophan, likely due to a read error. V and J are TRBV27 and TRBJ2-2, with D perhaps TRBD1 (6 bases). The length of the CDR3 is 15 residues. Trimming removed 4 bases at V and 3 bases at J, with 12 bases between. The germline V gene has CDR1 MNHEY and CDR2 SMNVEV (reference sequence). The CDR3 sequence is CASSSRQAHTGELFL. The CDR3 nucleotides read TGTGCCAGCAGTTCCCGACAGGCGCACACCGGGGAGCTGTTTCTT.

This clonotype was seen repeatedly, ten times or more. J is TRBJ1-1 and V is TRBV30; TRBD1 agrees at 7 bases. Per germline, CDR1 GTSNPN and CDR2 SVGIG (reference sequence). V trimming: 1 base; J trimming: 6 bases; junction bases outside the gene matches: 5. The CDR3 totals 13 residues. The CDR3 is CAWSGTGEAEAFF. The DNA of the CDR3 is TGTGCCTGGAGTGGCACAGGGGAAGCTGAAGCTTTCTTT. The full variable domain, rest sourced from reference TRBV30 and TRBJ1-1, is SQTIHQWPATLVQPVGSPLSLECTVEGTSNPNLYWYRQAAGRGLQLLFYSVGIGQISSEVPQNLSASRPQDRQFILSSKKLLLSDSGFYLCAWSGTGEAEAFFGQGTRLTVV.

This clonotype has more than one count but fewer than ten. The CDR3, as DNA: TGTGCCAGCAGCCAAAGAGGCAGGGACATCTACGAGCAGTACTTC. As protein: CASSQRGRDIYEQYF. The gene calls are TRBV4-2 and TRBJ2-7; possibly TRBD1 for D (6 bases). Germline CDR1 reads LGHNA; CDR2 reads YNFKEQ. Deletions cut 2 bases from V and 3 bases from J, with 14 bases between. The CDR3 is 15 amino acids.

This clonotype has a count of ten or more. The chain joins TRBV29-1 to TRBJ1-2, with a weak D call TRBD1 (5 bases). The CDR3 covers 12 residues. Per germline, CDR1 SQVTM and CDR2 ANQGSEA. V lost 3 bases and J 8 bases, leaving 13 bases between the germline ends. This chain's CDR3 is CSVEGGFWGYTF. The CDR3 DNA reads TGCAGCGTTGAGGGGGGGTTCTGGGGCTACACCTTC.